Sequencing of this TCR beta chain was carried out in a study of identical twins. Overall study results and limits: Partial confounding of zero-insertion analyses by invariant MAIT and iNKT cells was possible.

Template switching created a universal primer site, and the cDNA included unique molecular identifiers. TCRdb redid the calling of the 5' RACE reads with MiXCR, one entry per CDR3 protein. The sample consists of some 240,000 distinct CDR3 sequences, roughly 8.7% of them appearing once. The CDR3 has 15 residues. Germline V CDR1 and CDR2: SGHDT, YYEEEE. V dropped 6 bases and J dropped 1 base, with 15 bases sitting between them. Points on this clonotype: Antigen unknown.

In addition, the sample was reused for a study of yellow fever vaccine responses in identical twins. That paper adds: Vaccine T cell responses of twins reportedly seemed partly convergent and partly personalized.

This TCR came from a woman between 18 and 30 years old in good health. This chain links TRBV5-6 with TRBJ2-3; a weak D match, TRBD2 (7 bases). The sequencing input was CD8+ T cells sorted from blood. Here the CDR3 DNA reads TGTGCCAGCATCGCCCGGGGGGCCCGCACAGATACGCAGTATTTT. This codes for CASIARGARTDTQYF.